This T cell receptor (beta chain) was captured in a study of blood T cell repertoires in COVID-19. This clone was counted once. CDR1 and CDR2 (germline): KGHSH, LQKENI. V was pared by 4 bases and J by 6 bases, with 10 bases between. The CDR3 contains 14 residues. Sequenced by immunoSEQ multiplex PCR; TCRdb stores in-frame clones only, minus some. The sample includes 85,000 to 95,000 clones, roughly 90% of them seen just once. The sample taken for sequencing was peripheral blood. This sequence joins TRBV18 and TRBJ1-6; D is possibly TRBD1 (6 bases). The sequence derives from a woman over 75 with acute or convalescent COVID-19. The CDR3 region has the DNA TGTGCCAGCTCACGGGACAAACCTAATTCACCCCTCCACTTT. Protein: CASSRDKPNSPLHF.